Each of the 25 T cell receptor beta chains below was sequenced from the same sample in a study of blood T cell repertoires in COVID-19 (dated by TCRdb to 2020 to 2022). The library was obtained by the immunoSEQ multiplex PCR assay. This immuneACCESS table, as held by TCRdb, lists in-frame sequences with V and J called but not all clones. Of the missing ones, under half trace to an unresolved V gene in checked studies; the others have no known cause. A total of under 300,000 clones appear in this sample, roughly 86% of them only once. The ten largest make up about 1% of the sample. The specimen sequenced was PBMCs or T cells enriched from blood (not recorded which). The receptor set was obtained from a woman aged 25-40 years who had recovered from COVID-19.

The rearrangement joins TRBV2 to TRBJ2-3, with 8 bases that match TRBD1. The CDR3 consists of 15 residues. CDR1 is SNHLY and CDR2 is FYNNEI in the germline V gene. The J segment lost 4 bases and the V segment lost 5 bases, leaving 8 bases of the junction unmatched. CDR3 protein: CASSNDRGNADTQYF. As DNA, the CDR3 is TGTGCCAGCAGTAATGACAGGGGTAACGCAGATACGCAGTATTTT.

The V call is TRBV11-3, the J call TRBJ2-2; 9 bases map to TRBD1. Trimming took 5 bases from V and 5 from J; bases not matched to a gene: 9. The CDR3 contains 16 residues. Germline V gene data show CDR1 as SGHNT and CDR2 as YENEEA. The DNA of the CDR3 is TGTGCCAGCAGCCATGAACAGGGGGCACGTACCGGGGAGCTGTTTTTT. Translation: CASSHEQGARTGELFF.

The CDR3 spells CASSMGLAGGRSRTDTQYF. As DNA, the CDR3 is TGTGCCAGTAGTATGGGACTAGCGGGGGGGCGCTCCCGCACAGATACGCAGTATTTT. This rearrangement joins TRBV19 to TRBJ2-3; 16 bases line up with TRBD2. The trim removed 3 bases at V and 1 base at J, leaving 7 bases unmatched. The germline V gene has CDR1 LNHDA and CDR2 SQIVND (reference sequence). The CDR3 loop spans 19 amino acids.

V usage is TRBV27 and J usage is TRBJ2-7, with 8 bases fitting TRBD1. Germline CDR1 and CDR2: MNHEY and SMNVEV (reference sequence). The CDR3 extends over 16 amino acids. Losses at the gene ends were 5 bases for V and 7 bases for J; bases not matched to a gene: 16. This chain's CDR3 is CASSALDRAGMGEQYF. CDR3 in DNA: TGTGCCAGCAGTGCCTTGGACAGGGCCGGCATGGGTGAGCAGTACTTC.

The chain employs TRBV29-1 and TRBJ1-5, with D unclear. Between the trimmed V and J ends, which lost 0 bases and 7 bases, there was a span of 13 bases. Germline V gene lookup returns CDR1 SQVTM and CDR2 ANQGSEA. The CDR3 is made up of 14 amino acids. This CDR3 reads CSVEEGRGGQPQHF. CDR3 in DNA: TGCAGCGTTGAAGAAGGGCGGGGAGGACAGCCCCAGCATTTT.

The J gene is TRBJ2-5, the V gene TRBV10-3; D gene uncertain. CDR1 and CDR2 (germline): ENHRY, SYGVKD. The CDR3 runs 14 residues. The V end lost 0 bases, the J end lost 4 bases, and 9 bases lay between the germline ends. The CDR3 here is CAISESQAGETQYF. In nucleotides, the CDR3 is TGTGCCATCAGTGAGTCGCAGGCTGGAGAGACCCAGTACTTC.

The J gene is TRBJ2-1, the V gene TRBV30; 8 nucleotides match TRBD2. The CDR3 has 15 amino acids. CDR1 GTSNPN and CDR2 SVGIG come from the germline V gene (reference sequence). V lost 4 bases and J lost 1; bases outside the gene matches: 6. The CDR3 spells CAWILGGASYNEQFF. In DNA form, the CDR3 reads TGTGCCTGGATCCTCGGGGGGGCGTCCTACAATGAGCAGTTCTTC.

The V call is TRBV15, the J call TRBJ1-2; D remains ambiguous. CDR1 LNHNV and CDR2 YYDKDF come from the germline V gene (reference sequence). Trimming took off 9 bases at V and 3 bases at J, with 11 bases between the two ends. The CDR3 is 12 amino acids. The CDR3 protein is CATWGADYGYTF. The CDR3 region has the DNA TGTGCCACTTGGGGAGCGGACTATGGCTACACCTTC. Together with reference TRBV15 and TRBJ1-2, the CDR3 gives the full variable domain: DAMVIQNPRYQVTQFGKPVTLSCSQTLNHNVMYWYQQKSSQAPKLLFHYYDKDFNNEADTPDNFQSRRPNTSFCFLDIRSPGLGDTAMYLCATWGADYGYTFGSGTRLTVV.

The J gene is TRBJ2-5, the V gene TRBV5-4, with TRBD2 identical over 10 bases. There are 14 residues in the CDR3. Trimming cost V 2 bases and J 4 bases; bases outside gene matches: 2. Germline V gene sequence: CDR1 SGHNT, CDR2 YYREEE (reference sequence). Here the CDR3 reads CASSLAGGVETQYF. The CDR3 DNA sequence: TGTGCCAGCAGCTTAGCGGGGGGGGTAGAGACCCAGTACTTC.

The DNA of the CDR3 is TGTGCCAGCAGTGACCGGATAGCGGGATTAGCCAAAAACATTCAGTACTTC. It translates to CASSDRIAGLAKNIQYF. This rearrangement joins TRBV6-1 to TRBJ2-4; 8 bases are a match to TRBD2. Germline values: CDR1 MNHNS, CDR2 SASEGT. Trimming at V came to 3 bases and at J to 0 bases, leaving 7 bases not matched to a gene. The CDR3 contains 17 residues.

The chain employs TRBV9 and TRBJ1-5; maybe TRBD1 (6 bases). Germline V gene data show CDR1 as SGDLS and CDR2 as YYNGEE. The germline V and J ends were trimmed by 4 bases and 3 bases, with 11 bases remaining between them. There are 14 residues in the CDR3. The CDR3 DNA sequence: TGTGCCAGCAGCCCACAGGGTAACAATCAGCCCCAGCATTTT. Amino acid sequence: CASSPQGNNQPQHF.

This clone showed up just once. The chain uses TRBV19 and TRBJ1-3, with D maybe TRBD1 (5 bases). Germline V gene data show CDR1 as LNHDA and CDR2 as SQIVND (reference sequence). This CDR3 region has 13 residues. The V end was cut by 3 bases, the J end by 2 bases, with 5 bases between. The CDR3 loop is CASSIRAGNTIYF. The CDR3 region has the DNA TGTGCCAGTAGTATCAGGGCTGGAAACACCATATATTTT.

V is TRBV6-5 and J is TRBJ2-3, with D perhaps TRBD2 (6 bases). The V gene's germline CDR1 is MNHEY and CDR2 SVGAGI. This CDR3 comprises 12 residues. V dropped 10 bases and J dropped 6 bases, with 14 bases sitting between them. The CDR3 nucleotides are TGTGCCACCTCTGGTGGGGGGGATACGCAGTATTTT. Translating it yields CATSGGGDTQYF.

This clone occurred once. This sequence joins TRBV30 and TRBJ1-1; 7 nucleotides align to TRBD1. V dropped 3 bases and J dropped 1; count of bases not matched to a gene: 11. CDR3 length: 16 amino acids. Germline V CDR1 and CDR2: GTSNPN, SVGIG (reference sequence). The CDR3 bases are TGTGCCTGGAGACGACCCTGGGACAGACCGAACACTGAAGCTTTCTTT. Translated: CAWRRPWDRPNTEAFF.

J is TRBJ2-7 and V is TRBV7-9; D might be TRBD2 (7 bases). Germline CDR1 reads SEHNR; CDR2 reads FQNEAQ (reference sequence). This CDR3 is 12 amino acids long. Deletions cut 9 bases from V and 4 bases from J, with 13 bases between. This CDR3 is CAREGEGYEQYF. The CDR3 region has the DNA TGTGCCAGAGAGGGGGAGGGATACGAGCAGTACTTC.

This rearrangement joins TRBV27 to TRBJ2-1; the D gene is possibly TRBD2 (5 bases). The CDR3 sequence is 17 residues long. Between the trimmed V and J ends, which lost 2 bases and 6 bases, there was a span of 20 bases. Germline V gene data show CDR1 as MNHEY and CDR2 as SMNVEV (reference sequence). The CDR3 reads CASSLILVATSPNEQFF. The CDR3 DNA is TGTGCCAGCAGTTTAATCCTCGTAGCGACCTCCCCCAATGAGCAGTTCTTC.

The genes are TRBV11-2 and TRBJ1-2; D perhaps matches TRBD1 (5 bases). From germline, CDR1 is SGHAT and CDR2 FQNNGV. This CDR3 contains 12 residues. The V gene lost 5 bases and the J gene lost 4 bases, with 8 bases spanning the gap. CDR3 amino acids: CASSEGAYGYTF. Here the CDR3 DNA reads TGTGCCAGCAGCGAAGGGGCCTATGGCTACACCTTC.

Notes on this clone: This sample also contains other DNA sequences that code for the same CDR3. The V and J genes are TRBV15 and TRBJ2-1; 10 bases line up with TRBD1. The V gene's germline CDR1 is LNHNV and CDR2 YYDKDF (reference sequence). Germline trimming cut 4 bases from V and 7 bases from J; bases unmatched to any gene: 4. The CDR3 totals 14 residues. CDR3 loop: CATSTRTGGNEQFF. For the CDR3, the DNA is TGTGCCACCAGCACCCGGACAGGGGGGAATGAGCAGTTCTTC.

J is TRBJ2-4 and V is TRBV6-5, with TRBD1 matching 7 bases. The CDR3 consists of 14 residues. V dropped 6 bases and J dropped 0; count of bases not matched to a gene: 2. CDR1 MNHEY and CDR2 SVGAGI come from the germline V gene. This chain's CDR3 is CASRGQLAKNIQYF. CDR3 bases: TGTGCCAGCAGGGGACAGCTAGCCAAAAACATTCAGTACTTC.

The rearrangement joins TRBV4-1 to TRBJ2-7; 9 bases fit TRBD1. Losses at the gene ends were 4 bases for V and 2 bases for J; bases not matched to a gene: 6. This CDR3 is 15 amino acids long. Germline CDR1 MGHRA, CDR2 YSYEKL. This CDR3 is CASSRLGTGTYEQYF. The CDR3 DNA is TGCGCCAGCAGCCGCCTCGGGACAGGGACCTACGAGCAGTACTTC.

The V gene is TRBV4-2, the J gene TRBJ2-5; 14 bases are shared with TRBD2. CDR3 size: 17 residues. J lost 2 bases, V lost 1 base, and 3 bases had no gene match. Germline CDR1 and CDR2: LGHNA and YNFKEQ. The CDR3 coding sequence is TGTGCCAGCAGCCAAGCGGGACTAGCGGGGGCTCAAGAGACCCAGTACTTC. Amino acids: CASSQAGLAGAQETQYF.

The chain carries TRBV7-2 and TRBJ2-3; 10 bases align to TRBD2. The CDR3 spans 16 residues. J lost 1 base, V lost 6 bases, and 7 bases had no gene match. CDR1 and CDR2 from the germline V gene are SGHTA and FQGNSA. This CDR3 reads CASSPLGTSGTDTQYF. The DNA for the CDR3 is TGTGCCAGCAGTCCCCTAGGGACTAGCGGCACAGATACGCAGTATTTT.

This clone was seen only once. The chain is built from TRBV6-5 and TRBJ1-5, with TRBD1 matching over 7 bases. This CDR3 is built from 15 residues. Germline trimming cut 4 bases from V and 5 bases from J; bases unmatched to any gene: 8. Germline assignment: CDR1 MNHEY and CDR2 SVGAGI. The CDR3 reads CASSFQGERYQPQHF. The CDR3 coding sequence is TGTGCCAGCAGTTTCCAGGGGGAACGCTATCAGCCCCAGCATTTT.

V is TRBV12-3 or TRBV12-4 and J is TRBJ1-5; no clear D. V was pared by 6 bases and J by 0 bases, with 3 bases between. This CDR3 has 12 amino acids. The CDR3 loop is CASRRSNQPQHF. The CDR3 DNA follows: TGTGCCAGCAGGCGTAGCAATCAGCCCCAGCATTTT.

The CDR3 DNA reads as TGTGCCAGCAGCTTAGAACAGGGAGTGAACGAGCAGTACTTC. Residues: CASSLEQGVNEQYF. The rearrangement uses TRBV7-2 and TRBJ2-7, with D perhaps TRBD1 (6 bases). Trimming stripped 1 base from V and 5 bases from J, with 12 bases between. There are 14 residues in the CDR3. Germline assignment: CDR1 SGHTA and CDR2 FQGNSA.